This entry concerns a single T cell receptor beta chain. V was pared by 6 bases and J by 0 bases, with 12 bases between. CDR1 and CDR2 from the germline V gene are LNHDA and SQIVND (reference sequence). CDR3 length equals 15 residues. This entry comes from a study of blood T cell repertoires in COVID-19. The overall study: Sample material is recorded as cDNA or gDNA derived from T cells, B-cell-depleted T cells, or PBMCs.

Only in-frame clones appear in the TCRdb table, and some are missing; sequencing was by immunoSEQ multiplex PCR. Of some 280,000 clones listed, about 91% are singletons. Sequenced: peripheral blood. The receptor's source is a woman aged 55-69 years with acute or convalescent COVID-19. This rearrangement joins TRBV19 to TRBJ1-3; D not resolved. The CDR3 DNA sequence: TGTGCCAGTAGGCTCCGGAGCGGCTCTGGAAACACCATATATTTT. This encodes CASRLRSGSGNTIYF.